This T cell receptor (beta chain) stems from a study of patients and donors after allogeneic stem cell transplantation. V was cut by 3 bases and J by 5 bases, with 16 bases left in between. The CDR3 runs 15 residues. TCRdb itself ran the RT-PCR reads through MiXCR, one entry per CDR3 protein. Of some 960,000 distinct CDR3 sequences listed, approximately 19% were seen once; the top ten hold about 6%. This chain uses TRBV12-3 or TRBV12-4 with TRBJ1-1; no clear D gene. Sequencing used blood, either unsorted or a sorted T cell fraction (not recorded which). This clonotype was sampled from a human donor who was either an allogeneic HSCT recipient or a stem cell or donor lymphocyte infusion donor (not recorded which). It is not recorded whose cells these are; they may come from a transplant donor. CDR3 coding DNA: TGTGCCAGCAGTTTCAGAGGAGTTGGGCATACTGAAGCTTTCTTT. Protein product: CASSFRGVGHTEAFF.